The clone carrying this TCR beta chain was observed many times. The antigen is undetermined. The source of the sample is a study of shared clonotypes between healthy human individuals. About the study: Aged between 18 and 49, the donors were a couple of women and three men. Study outcomes and limitations: Non-shared clonotypes showed lower generation probabilities than clonotypes common to all four donors.

From germline, CDR1 is MDHEN and CDR2 SYDVKM. This CDR3 contains 17 residues. Trimming removed 4 bases from V and 4 bases from J; junction bases left unmatched: 12. Splitting the CD4+ cells yielded a CD45RA+ naive subset and a CD45RA-negative memory subset. The test was conducted at deep level. Clones were read by immunoSEQ multiplex PCR, and TCRdb kept only the in-frame ones, dropping some. The sample has hundreds of thousands of clones, approximately 73% seen once. This chain connects TRBV28 to TRBJ2-7, with 11 bases aligning to TRBD2. The sample was memory CD4+ T cells sorted from blood. As for subset: CD45RA-negative fraction. This TCR was recovered from a woman aged 25 to 39 in good health. CDR3: CASSYKIAGGRQYEQYF. The CDR3 DNA sequence: TGTGCCAGCAGTTACAAAATAGCGGGAGGGAGACAGTACGAGCAGTACTTC.